This T cell receptor beta chain was captured in a study of blood T cell repertoires in COVID-19. The overall study: Samples came from the United States, Italy and Spain, spanning acute and convalescent COVID-19. Nucleic acid was either cDNA or gDNA, and it came from T cells, B-cell-depleted T cells, or PBMCs.

Original analysis: Cell counts per sample came from amplifying reference gene primers. Generated by immunoSEQ multiplex PCR, the TCRdb table keeps only in-frame clones and is missing some. The DNA gave D and trimming, while V, J and clone size come from that table. The sample yields about 180,000 clones, 83% seen once. Seattle patient enrollment occurred during active infection, with longitudinal follow-up thereafter. The TCR sequence derives from a woman aged 70-85 years with COVID-19, enrolled during active disease. Sequencing input: peripheral blood.

CDR3 bases: TGCAGTGCTAGTCAACCTCCGGGACAGTTCGCGCAGTACTTC. Amino acids: CSASQPPGQFAQYF. J is TRBJ2-7 and V is TRBV20-1, with 7 bases that match TRBD1. CDR1 and CDR2 from the germline V gene are DFQATT and SNEGSKA (reference sequence). The trim removed 3 bases at V and 9 bases at J, leaving 14 bases unmatched. The CDR3 length is 14 residues.